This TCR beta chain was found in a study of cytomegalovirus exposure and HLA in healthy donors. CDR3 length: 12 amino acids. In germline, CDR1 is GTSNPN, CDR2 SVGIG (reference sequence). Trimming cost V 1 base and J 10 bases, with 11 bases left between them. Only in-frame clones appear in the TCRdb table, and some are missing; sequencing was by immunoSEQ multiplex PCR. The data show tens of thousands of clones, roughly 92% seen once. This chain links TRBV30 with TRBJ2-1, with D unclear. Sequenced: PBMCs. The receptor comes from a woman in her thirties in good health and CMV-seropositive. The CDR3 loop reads CAWSDTEREQFF. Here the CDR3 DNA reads TGTGCCTGGAGTGACACGGAGAGAGAGCAGTTCTTC.